The present entry profiles one TCR beta chain with its context. This clonotype was counted ten times or more. The specificity of this receptor is unknown. Within one base of it there is no much larger clone, and no base qualities were kept. The library was built by means of 5' RACE. Sequencer: NextSeq 500. Unique molecular identifiers were attached to individual cDNA molecules in the TCR library protocol so that sequencing error and PCR bias could be corrected. Sequencing covered both TCR alpha and beta chains, and within each sample the abundances of alpha and beta sequences were tightly co-correlated. The paper's processing steps were these. Decombinator V4 was used to annotate TCR sequences for V gene, J gene and CDR3. TCRs were defined as expanded if a significant change between any two time points was detected under a Poisson model with p below 0.0001. Abundances of TCRs were expressed as counts per million after normalisation to the total number of TCRs sequenced in each sample. MAIT TCRs were defined by TRAV1-2 paired with TRAJ12, TRAJ20 or TRAJ33, and iNKT TCRs by TRAV10 paired with TRAJ18. VDJdb, accessed 1 November 2021, was searched for CMV, EBV and SARS-CoV-2 annotated TCRs, with TCRs annotated for multiple antigens excluded. TCRdb trimmed the raw reads at Q25, called clones with MiXCR and kept productive beta chains. Rows are combined by CDR3 protein, so each entry shows the most common genes and DNA. These V and J calls derive from TCRdb rather than the authors' analysis. In all, the sample holds 40,000 to 55,000 distinct CDR3 sequences, and around 7.8% of those were seen once. 6.5% to 9.5% of the sample goes to the ten largest clones.

These data belong to a study of early T cells in non-severe SARS-CoV-2 infection (dated by TCRdb to about 2021). A note on the overall study: Because TCR sequencing was done on bulk RNA from unsorted whole blood, the alpha and beta chains could not be paired.

This was a case-control study nested in a cohort of healthcare workers in London, UK, who had nasopharyngeal swab PCR tests and blood samples taken every week. Healthcare workers were enrolled in the week of the UK lockdown, from 23 to 31 March 2020, and were followed every week for up to roughly 15 weeks. The study at large found these results: VDJdb matching was skewed toward anti-spike CD8 responses, so virus-specific expansions were likely underestimated and private and CD4 specificities were missed.

The germline ends are 6 bases apart after V is trimmed by 3 bases and J by 0 bases. Based on the germline V gene (reference sequence), the CDR1 and CDR2 sequences are GTSNPN and SVGIG. The CDR3 goes from the cysteine to the phenylalanine over 13 residues. Only the CDR3 part of the read is kept: 39 bases, read in frame from the first base. Material: whole blood. The rearranged segments are TRBV30 and TRBJ1-5, with the identity of the D gene unclear. The sequence was obtained from an adult who was a healthcare worker with PCR-confirmed SARS-CoV-2 infection or an uninfected control (not recorded which). At the DNA level, the sequence is TGTGCCTGGAGCAGGAGTAGCAATCAGCCCCAGCATTTT. This codes for CAWSRSSNQPQHF.